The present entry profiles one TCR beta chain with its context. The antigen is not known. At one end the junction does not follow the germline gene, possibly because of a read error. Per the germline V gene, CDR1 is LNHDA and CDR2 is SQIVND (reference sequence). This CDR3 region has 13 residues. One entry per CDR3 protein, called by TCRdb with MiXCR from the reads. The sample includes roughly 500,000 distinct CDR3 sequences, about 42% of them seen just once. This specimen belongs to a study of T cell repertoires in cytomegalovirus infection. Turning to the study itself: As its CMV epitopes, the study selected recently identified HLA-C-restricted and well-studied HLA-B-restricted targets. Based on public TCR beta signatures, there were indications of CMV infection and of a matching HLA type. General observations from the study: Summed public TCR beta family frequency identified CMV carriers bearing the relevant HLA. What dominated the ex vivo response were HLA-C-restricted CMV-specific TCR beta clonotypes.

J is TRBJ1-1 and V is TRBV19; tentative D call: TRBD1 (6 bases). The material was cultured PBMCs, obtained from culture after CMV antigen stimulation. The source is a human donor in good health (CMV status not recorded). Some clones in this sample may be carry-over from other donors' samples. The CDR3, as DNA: TGTGCCAGCAGTAATGGGGGCGGAACTGAAGCTTTCTTT. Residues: CASSNGGGTEAFF.